These 29 T cell receptor beta chains were sequenced from one sample in a study of shared clonotypes between healthy human individuals. As defined, naive CD8 cells were CD45RO-negative and positively selected for CCR7, with terminally differentiated effector memory CD45RA+ cells excluded. Some clones are missing from TCRdb's copy, which holds only in-frame ones; the method was immunoSEQ multiplex PCR. The sample comprises around 2,000,000 clones, just under 95% of which are singletons, and 1.2% rests with the top ten. Sequenced: naive CD8+ T cells sorted from blood. The receptors stem from a man younger than 30 in good health.

On this clone: The same CDR3 is also encoded by other DNA sequences in this sample. The CDR3 coding sequence is TGTGCCAGCAACCCCTCGCCAGCTAACTATGGCTACACCTTC. Translated: CASNPSPANYGYTF. The J gene is TRBJ1-2, the V gene TRBV6-5, with D unclear. There are 14 residues in the CDR3. V lost 7 bases to trimming and J lost 0 bases, with 12 bases between them. Looked up from germline, CDR1 is MNHEY and CDR2 is SVGAGI.

The chain combines TRBV9 with TRBJ2-3; 8 bases are a match to TRBD2. The CDR3 totals 14 residues. J gave up 1 base and V 10 bases, and 8 bases lay outside the gene matches. Germline-derived CDR1 and CDR2 are SGDLS and YYNGEE. The CDR3 sequence is CACSREGGTDTQYF. CDR3 coding DNA: TGTGCCTGCTCACGGGAGGGTGGCACAGATACGCAGTATTTT.

The chain carries TRBV5-5 and TRBJ2-5; TRBD1 might be the D (5 bases). Per the germline V gene, CDR1 is SGHKS and CDR2 is YYEKEE (reference sequence). Trimming took 3 bases from V and 5 from J, leaving 14 bases between them. This CDR3 has 14 residues. The chain's CDR3 is CASSSIGVWETQYF. The CDR3 nucleotides are TGTGCCAGCAGCTCAATAGGGGTTTGGGAGACCCAGTACTTC.

The V and J genes are TRBV19 and TRBJ1-2, with unresolved D. In germline, CDR1 is LNHDA, CDR2 SQIVND (reference sequence). V lost 0 bases, J lost 8 bases, and 16 bases lay in between. The CDR3 covers 15 residues. The CDR3 spells CASSIDYRAYWGYTF. The CDR3 DNA reads as TGTGCCAGTAGTATAGATTATCGGGCCTACTGGGGCTACACCTTC.

The chain carries TRBV2 and TRBJ2-1; 13 bases align to TRBD2. V was clipped by 8 bases and J by 1 base; unmatched bases: 8. Looked up from germline, CDR1 is SNHLY and CDR2 is FYNNEI. The CDR3 is 17 residues long. In DNA form, the CDR3 reads TGTGCCAGCCACACTAGCGGGGGGGCCGGTTCCTACAATGAGCAGTTCTTC. This gives the protein CASHTSGGAGSYNEQFF.

The rearrangement uses TRBV11-2 and TRBJ2-1; 10 bases agree with TRBD2. Germline assignment: CDR1 SGHAT and CDR2 FQNNGV. Trimming removed 2 bases from V and 8 bases from J; junction bases left unmatched: 9. CDR3 size: 16 residues. CDR3 residues: CASSLPTSGAGDEQFF. CDR3 coding DNA: TGTGCCAGCAGCTTACCTACTAGCGGGGCTGGGGATGAGCAGTTCTTC. The full variable domain, with the rest looked up from reference TRBV11-2 and TRBJ2-1, is EAGVAQSPRYKIIEKRQSVAFWCNPISGHATLYWYQQILGQGPKLLIQFQNNGVVDDSQLPKDRFSAERLKGVDSTLKIQPAKLEDSAVYLCASSLPTSGAGDEQFFGPGTRLTVL.

Regarding this clone: At the DNA level, this CDR3 is encoded by other sequences in the same sample as well. This chain links TRBV13 with TRBJ2-7; D is undetermined. V shed 0 bases and J shed 4 bases, with 7 bases lying between them. From germline, CDR1 is PRHDT and CDR2 FYEKMQ (reference sequence). This CDR3 region has 13 residues. The CDR3 bases are TGTGCCAGCAGCTTAGGTCAGCTGTACGAGCAGTACTTC. This translates into CASSLGQLYEQYF.

The chain joins TRBV9 to TRBJ1-1; D possibly corresponds to TRBD1 (6 bases). CDR3 length equals 14 residues. V lost 4 bases and J lost 6, with 16 bases in between. Germline V gives CDR1 SGDLS, CDR2 YYNGEE. CDR3 nucleotides: TGTGCCAGCAGCCCCAATTCAGGGGACGCTGAAGCTTTCTTT. It yields the protein CASSPNSGDAEAFF.

Note on this clone: The sample contains more than one DNA sequence encoding this CDR3. This sequence joins TRBV27 and TRBJ2-1; 11 bases are shared with TRBD2. Germline V gene sequence: CDR1 MNHEY, CDR2 SMNVEV (reference sequence). This CDR3 contains 15 residues. The ends lost 2 bases at V and 6 bases at J; junction bases unmatched: 3. DNA for the CDR3: TGTGCCAGCAGTTTAGGGACTAGCGGCGGCAATGAGCAGTTCTTC. As protein: CASSLGTSGGNEQFF.

This chain links TRBV10-2 with TRBJ1-5; 11 nucleotides line up with TRBD1. Germline V CDR1 and CDR2: WSHSY, SAAADI. This CDR3 contains 15 residues. Losses at the gene ends were 1 base for V and 7 bases for J; bases not matched to a gene: 3. The CDR3: CASSEWDRGDQPQHF. The CDR3 DNA is TGCGCCAGCAGTGAGTGGGACAGGGGGGACCAGCCCCAGCATTTT.

In its sample, this clone was seen once. The sample carries other DNA sequences with the same CDR3. The CDR3 loop is CASSFVGSNQPQHF. The CDR3 coding sequence is TGTGCCAGCAGTTTCGTCGGCAGCAATCAGCCCCAGCATTTT. The gene calls are TRBV28 and TRBJ1-5; D ambiguous. In germline, CDR1 is MDHEN, CDR2 SYDVKM. The CDR3 consists of 14 residues. Deletions cut 3 bases from V and 1 base from J, with 7 bases between.

This chain links TRBV5-1 with TRBJ2-7, with D perhaps matching TRBD2 (7 bases). CDR3 length: 18 residues. CDR1 and CDR2 (germline): SGHRS, YFSETQ. The V end lost 0 bases, the J end lost 3 bases, and 22 bases lay between the germline ends. CDR3 DNA sequence: TGCGCCAGCAGCTTGGGGCGGGGGCCAGGGATAGACGGCTACGAGCAGTACTTC. Its protein product is CASSLGRGPGIDGYEQYF.

This clone has more than one count but fewer than ten. The V and J genes are TRBV13 and TRBJ1-6; D might be TRBD1 (5 bases). With 1 base removed from V and 7 bases from J, the gap between germline ends came to 14 bases. Looked up from germline, CDR1 is PRHDT and CDR2 is FYEKMQ (reference sequence). The CDR3 loop spans 16 amino acids. CDR3 loop: CASSLAVGDRNSPLHF. CDR3 DNA sequence: TGTGCCAGCAGCTTAGCAGTCGGGGACCGAAATTCACCCCTCCACTTT.

The J gene is TRBJ1-4, the V gene TRBV28, with 11 bases identical to TRBD1. Trimming at V came to 5 bases and at J to 8 bases, leaving 4 bases not matched to a gene. The germline gives CDR1 MDHEN, CDR2 SYDVKM. This CDR3 region has 14 residues. CDR3 bases: TGTGCCAGCAGTGGACAGGGGGCAGGGGAAAAACTGTTTTTT. As protein: CASSGQGAGEKLFF.

CDR3 loop: CASSDGTGANSPLHF. CDR3 in DNA: TGCGCCAGCAGCGACGGGACAGGCGCCAATTCACCCCTCCACTTT. The V gene is TRBV4-1, the J gene TRBJ1-6, with 8 positions matching TRBD1. The trim removed 5 bases at V and 7 bases at J, leaving 7 bases unmatched. The CDR3 sequence is 15 residues long. Germline-derived CDR1 and CDR2 are MGHRA and YSYEKL.

This CDR3 is CASSPHPVEGYTF. The CDR3 DNA reads TGTGCCAGCAGCCCTCACCCGGTAGAAGGCTACACCTTC. The genes are TRBV27 and TRBJ1-2; D gene uncertain. CDR3 length equals 13 residues. The V end lost 6 bases, the J end lost 8 bases, and 16 bases lay between the germline ends. Germline loops: CDR1 MNHEY, CDR2 SMNVEV (reference sequence).

The genes are TRBV5-1 and TRBJ1-4; D is uncertain. Trimming cost V 4 bases and J 5 bases, with 12 bases left between them. Germline CDR1 is SGHRS and CDR2 is YFSETQ. This CDR3 comprises 14 residues. The CDR3 sequence: CASSLKGRNEKLFF. The CDR3 DNA sequence: TGCGCCAGCAGCCTAAAGGGAAGGAATGAAAAACTGTTTTTT.

This clone has a single count. J is TRBJ2-7 and V is TRBV27; tentatively, D is TRBD1 (6 bases). The germline V and J ends were trimmed by 3 bases and 4 bases, with 16 bases remaining between them. The CDR3 loop spans 15 amino acids. CDR1 is MNHEY, CDR2 SMNVEV, per germline (reference sequence). This chain's CDR3 is CASSFRRGVVYEQYF. The CDR3 region has the DNA TGTGCCAGCAGTTTTCGCAGGGGAGTAGTATACGAGCAGTACTTC.

The chain uses TRBV28 and TRBJ2-3; weak D call: TRBD2 (6 bases). V was trimmed by 8 bases and J by 3 bases, leaving 9 bases between them. This CDR3 region has 12 residues. CDR1 is MDHEN and CDR2 is SYDVKM in the germline V gene. The CDR3, as DNA: TGTGCCAGCGAAAGCGGGACAGATACGCAGTATTTT. It yields the protein CASESGTDTQYF.

This rearrangement joins TRBV29-1 to TRBJ2-7; 9 positions agree with TRBD1. J was trimmed by 4 bases and V by 3 bases; bases with no gene match: 7. The CDR3 runs to 14 residues. CDR1 is SQVTM and CDR2 is ANQGSEA in the germline V gene. CDR3 loop: CSVDSGQGLYEQYF. The DNA of the CDR3 is TGCAGCGTTGACTCGGGACAGGGCCTATACGAGCAGTACTTC.

This clone was detected only once. V gene TRBV27 combines with J gene TRBJ2-4, with D possibly TRBD1 on 5 matching bases. The V gene's germline CDR1 is MNHEY and CDR2 SMNVEV (reference sequence). The length of the CDR3 is 17 residues. The germline V and J ends were trimmed by 0 bases and 0 bases, with 12 bases remaining between them. CDR3 region: CASSLSPDNIAKNIQYF. In DNA form, the CDR3 reads TGTGCCAGCAGTTTATCTCCGGACAATATAGCCAAAAACATTCAGTACTTC.

The V gene is TRBV7-6, the J gene TRBJ2-1; D possibly corresponds to TRBD2 (6 bases). Between the trimmed V and J ends, which lost 5 bases and 4 bases, there was a span of 9 bases. The CDR3 runs 13 residues. Germline V lookup: CDR1 SGHVS, CDR2 FNYEAQ. CDR3 residues: CASSQTSYNEQFF. Here the CDR3 DNA reads TGTGCCAGCAGCCAGACTAGTTACAATGAGCAGTTCTTC.

This sequence joins TRBV5-6 and TRBJ2-7; no reliable D call. Deletions cut 4 bases from V and 2 bases from J, with 16 bases between. The CDR3 consists of 15 residues. Germline values: CDR1 SGHDT, CDR2 YYEEEE. CDR3 sequence: CASSPGGRLTYEQYF. The CDR3, as DNA: TGTGCCAGCAGCCCCGGTGGCAGGCTGACCTACGAGCAGTACTTC. Based on the CDR3 plus reference TRBV5-6 and TRBJ2-7, the full variable domain is DAGVTQSPTHLIKTRGQQVTLRCSPKSGHDTVSWYQQALGQGPQFIFQYYEEEERQRGNFPDRFSGHQFPNYSSELNVNALLLGDSALYLCASSPGGRLTYEQYFGPGTRLTVT.

This clone appeared a few times. The J gene is TRBJ2-3, the V gene TRBV7-9, with D uncertain. Trimming took 3 bases from V and 11 from J, leaving 12 bases between them. The length of the CDR3 is 12 residues. Germline V gene lookup returns CDR1 SEHNR and CDR2 FQNEAQ (reference sequence). CDR3 amino acids: CASSFRRLVQYF. For the CDR3, the DNA is TGTGCCAGCAGCTTCAGGAGACTTGTGCAGTATTTT.

This chain joins TRBV5-4 and TRBJ2-7; D assignment may be TRBD1 or TRBD2 (5 bases each). V dropped 0 bases and J dropped 5 bases, with 6 bases sitting between them. Germline CDR1 reads SGHNT; CDR2 reads YYREEE (reference sequence). This CDR3 is built from 12 residues. CDR3 region: CASSLGDHEQYF. CDR3 sequence (DNA): TGTGCCAGCAGCTTGGGGGACCACGAGCAGTACTTC.

This chain uses TRBV7-9 with TRBJ2-1; D might be TRBD1 (5 bases). V was pared by 5 bases and J by 4 bases, with 9 bases between. The CDR3 length is 13 residues. Germline lookup yields CDR1 SEHNR and CDR2 FQNEAQ (reference sequence). CDR3 in DNA: TGTGCCAGCAGCCCACAGGAGTACAATGAGCAGTTCTTC. Residues: CASSPQEYNEQFF.

The V call is TRBV5-6, the J call TRBJ1-5; D is undetermined. Germline V lookup: CDR1 SGHDT, CDR2 YYEEEE. This CDR3 comprises 15 residues. Between the trimmed V and J ends, which lost 0 bases and 3 bases, there was a span of 10 bases. The CDR3 region is CASSLGPWDNQPQHF. CDR3 sequence (DNA): TGTGCCAGCAGCTTGGGACCCTGGGACAATCAGCCCCAGCATTTT.

The chain recombines TRBV27 with TRBJ1-2; the D gene is possibly TRBD1 (5 bases). Germline CDR1 reads MNHEY; CDR2 reads SMNVEV (reference sequence). The V gene lost 2 bases and the J gene lost 6 bases, with 10 bases spanning the gap. This CDR3 is built from 13 residues. The CDR3, as DNA: TGTGCCAGCAGTTTAGGCAGGGCGGATGGCTACACCTTC. Amino acid sequence: CASSLGRADGYTF.

The CDR3 coding sequence is TGTGCCAGCAGTTTTGCGGAGCTGGACTACGAGCAGTACTTC. As protein: CASSFAELDYEQYF. This chain connects TRBV28 to TRBJ2-7; D unresolved. Per germline, CDR1 MDHEN and CDR2 SYDVKM. CDR3 length equals 14 residues. The V end lost 3 bases, the J end lost 3 bases, and 12 bases lay between the germline ends. Together with reference TRBV28 and TRBJ2-7, the CDR3 gives the full variable domain: DVKVTQSSRYLVKRTGEKVFLECVQDMDHENMFWYRQDPGLGLRLIYFSYDVKMKEKGDIPEGYSVSREKKERFSLILESASTNQTSMYLCASSFAELDYEQYFGPGTRLTVT.